This TCR beta chain was documented in a study of T cells after yellow fever vaccination. General study points: Most clones from primary vaccination were detected again post-booster (roughly 96% CD4, roughly 91% CD8).

TCRdb used MiXCR to reprocess the 5' RACE reads, holding one entry per CDR3 protein. This repertoire shows 400,000 to 650,000 distinct CDR3 sequences, just over 20% found once; its top ten account for about 17%. For this clonotype: As yet, its antigen is unknown.

This CDR3 has 14 residues. V lost 0 bases to trimming and J lost 7 bases, with 13 bases between them. The germline CDR1 and CDR2 sequences are SGHKS and YYEKEE (reference sequence). The clonotype was recovered from a man younger than 35 who received the YFV17D yellow fever vaccine. The rearrangement joins TRBV5-5 to TRBJ2-5, with D perhaps TRBD2 (6 bases). Here the sequenced sample was PBMCs, taken roughly 20 days after the first yellow fever vaccination. The CDR3 bases are TGTGCCAGCAGCTTGGAGAGACTAGGATGGACCCAGTACTTC. It codes for CASSLERLGWTQYF.